The rows below give T cell receptor beta chains drawn from one sample of a study of vaccination and CD4 T cells after COVID-19. Via MiXCR, TCRdb re-called the PCR reads, giving one row per CDR3 protein. Counted here are 14,000 to 15,000 distinct CDR3 sequences, around 56% occurring once; the ten biggest clones make up more than 10%. These receptors' antigens are unknown. Sequenced sample: CD4+ T cells from blood, cultured in vitro. The receptors come from a human donor who had recovered from COVID-19. CDR3s include the opening cysteine and the closing phenylalanine or tryptophan. The order of the fields is V gene, CDR3 length, clone size, D gene, J gene, CDR3 DNA, CDR3 protein. The D gene is left open where the match is weak. Size values are once, few and many counts, or a class for expanded clones, and some rows have none.

>TRBV20-1|15|.|.|TRBJ1-1
TGCAGTGCTAGAGAGGAGACGATCAAAGGCACTGAAGCTTTCTTT
CSAREETIKGTEAFF
>TRBV28|12|once|.|TRBJ1-6
TGTGCCAGCAGGGTTCCGGATTCACCCCTCCACTTT
CASRVPDSPLHF
>TRBV12-3/TRBV12-4|16|.|.|TRBJ1-5
TGTGCCAGCACCCTAATGAGTGGAGGGAGGTGGCAGCCCCAGCATTTT
CASTLMSGGRWQPQHF
>TRBV20-1|14|.|.|TRBJ1-5
TGCAGTGCTAGATTGGGACACAGCAATCAGCCCCAGCATTTT
CSARLGHSNQPQHF
>TRBV6-2/TRBV6-3|15|.|TRBD1|TRBJ2-7
TGTGCCAGCAGTTACGAGGGGACAGGGTCGTACGAGCAGTACTTC
CASSYEGTGSYEQYF
>TRBV6-2/TRBV6-3|14|.|.|TRBJ1-5
TGTGCCAGCAGTCCCACAGGGATGGGTCAGCCCCAGCATTTT
CASSPTGMGQPQHF
>TRBV2|13|.|TRBD1|TRBJ1-4
TGTGCCAGCCTCCAGGGGGCGGGTGAAAAACTGTTTTTT
CASLQGAGEKLFF
>TRBV18|12|.|TRBD1|TRBJ2-7
TGTGCCAGCTCACGAACAGGGGAGGAGCAGTACTTC
CASSRTGEEQYF
>TRBV5-6|15|.|TRBD2|TRBJ2-2
TGTGCCAGCAGCTTCACACTAGCGGGAGGCGGGGAGCTGTTTTTT
CASSFTLAGGGELFF
>TRBV7-9|13|.|.|TRBJ2-2
TGTGCCAGCAGTCGTCTAGACACCGGGGAGCTGTTTTTT
CASSRLDTGELFF
>TRBV28|15|few|.|TRBJ1-1
TGTGCCAGCATTGGGATGGGCCGCTGGAACACTGAAGCTTTCTTT
CASIGMGRWNTEAFF
>TRBV6-1|15|few|.|TRBJ1-6
TGTGCCAGCAGAGTTCTACAGGGAGGTAATTCACCCCTCCACTTT
CASRVLQGGNSPLHF
>TRBV20-1|14|.|.|TRBJ2-2
TGCAGTGCTAGTTGGAGCTCGAACACCGGGGAGCTGTTTTTT
CSASWSSNTGELFF
>TRBV9|16|.|TRBD2|TRBJ2-1
TGTGCCAGCAGCGATAGGACTAGCGGCATCTCGTCGGGGCAGTTCTTC
CASSDRTSGISSGQFF
>TRBV30|13|.|.|TRBJ1-3
TGTGCCTGGAGTACCGCGGCTGGAAACACCATATATTTT
CAWSTAAGNTIYF
>TRBV11-2|14|.|TRBD1|TRBJ1-6
TGTGCCAGCAGCGGACAGGTCTCCAATTCACCCCTCCACTTT
CASSGQVSNSPLHF
>TRBV6-4|13|few|.|TRBJ1-2
TGTGCCAGCAGTGACTCCCATTTCTATGGCTACACCTTC
CASSDSHFYGYTF
>TRBV19|11|.|.|TRBJ2-7
TGTGCCACCCAAGACTACTACGAGCAGTACTTC
CATQDYYEQYF
>TRBV15|15|medium-sized|.|TRBJ1-5
TGTGCCACCAGCAGAGAGGGACGGCACAATCAGCCCCAGCATTTT
CATSREGRHNQPQHF
>TRBV6-5|18|few|TRBD1|TRBJ1-6
TGTGCCAGCAGTTTAGACAGGGGAAGGGCCGGGCTTAATTCACCCCTCCACTTT
CASSLDRGRAGLNSPLHF
>TRBV7-9|12|.|.|TRBJ2-5
TGTGCCAGCACCACGGGGAGAGAGACCCAGTACTTC
CASTTGRETQYF
>TRBV6-5|11|.|.|TRBJ1-1
TGTGCCAGCAGATACAGGGAGGAAGCTTTCTTT
CASRYREEAFF